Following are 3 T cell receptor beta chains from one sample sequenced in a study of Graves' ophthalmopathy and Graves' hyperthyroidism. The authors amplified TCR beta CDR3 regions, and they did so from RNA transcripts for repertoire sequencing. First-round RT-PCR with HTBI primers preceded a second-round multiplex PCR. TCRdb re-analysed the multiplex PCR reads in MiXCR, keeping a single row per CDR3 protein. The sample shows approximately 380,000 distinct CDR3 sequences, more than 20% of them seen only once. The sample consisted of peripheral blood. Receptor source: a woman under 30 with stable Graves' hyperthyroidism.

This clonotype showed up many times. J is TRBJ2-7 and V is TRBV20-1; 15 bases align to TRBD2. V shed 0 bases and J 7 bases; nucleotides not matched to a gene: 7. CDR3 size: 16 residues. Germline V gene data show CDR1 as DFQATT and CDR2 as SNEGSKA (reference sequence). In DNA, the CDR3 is TGCAGTGCTAGAGAACTACGGACTAGCGGGAGGGATGAGCAGTACTTC. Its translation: CSARELRTSGRDEQYF.

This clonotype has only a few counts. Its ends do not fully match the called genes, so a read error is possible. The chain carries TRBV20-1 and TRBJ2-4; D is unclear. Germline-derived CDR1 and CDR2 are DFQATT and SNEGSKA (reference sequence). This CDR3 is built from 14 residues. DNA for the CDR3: TGCAGTGCTAGAGTCCGAGTAGCCAAAAACATTAAGTACTTC. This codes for CSARVRVAKNIKYF.

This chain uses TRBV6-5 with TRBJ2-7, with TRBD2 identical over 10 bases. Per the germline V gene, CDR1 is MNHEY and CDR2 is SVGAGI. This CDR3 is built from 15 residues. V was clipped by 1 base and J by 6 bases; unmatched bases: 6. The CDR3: CASSYLQAGGGEQYF. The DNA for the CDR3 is TGTGCCAGCAGTTACTTACAAGCGGGAGGGGGCGAGCAGTACTTC.